The clone carrying this T cell receptor beta chain has a handful of counts. This sample is part of a study of T cells after yellow fever vaccination. Study information: Libraries from low-cell-number fractions were prepared with the SMART-Seq v4 Ultra Low Input RNA kit.

Conversion of TCR transcripts into cDNA relied on 5'RACE template switching, which added a universal primer site and UMIs. From the 5' RACE reads, TCRdb called clonotypes with MiXCR, one entry per CDR3 protein. The sample carries under 200,000 distinct CDR3 sequences, 8% to 13% recorded once. This receptor was identified in a young man who received the YFV17D yellow fever vaccine. The sequences come from CD8+ T cells sorted from PBMCs, collected 15 days after the yellow fever booster vaccination.

The CDR3 loop is CALGTGPGSEKLFF. The CDR3, as DNA: TGTGCCCTCGGGACAGGTCCGGGGAGTGAAAAACTGTTTTTT. The chain joins TRBV30 to TRBJ1-4, with TRBD1 matching 8 bases. The J segment lost 7 bases and the V segment lost 8 bases, leaving 12 bases of the junction unmatched. This CDR3 has 14 amino acids. The germline CDR1 and CDR2 sequences are GTSNPN and SVGIG (reference sequence).